Shown below are 30 T cell receptor beta chains from a single sample sequenced in a study of STAT5B mutations in CD4+ large granular lymphocyte leukemia. TCRdb's copy holds only in-frame clones and misses some; the assay was immunoSEQ multiplex PCR. The sample shows tens of thousands of clones, approximately 82% of them seen only once. Material for sequencing was CD4+ T cells from blood buffy coats. These receptor sequences come from a human donor in good health.

The chain recombines TRBV5-6 with TRBJ2-7; weak D call: TRBD1 (6 bases). Germline values: CDR1 SGHDT, CDR2 YYEEEE. V gave up 2 bases and J gave up 8 bases, with 20 bases separating them. The CDR3 runs 15 residues. Here the CDR3 DNA reads TGTGCCAGCAGCTTAGGAACAGGGAGTTACTGGAAGCAGTACTTC. Translating gives CASSLGTGSYWKQYF.

The J gene is TRBJ2-2, the V gene TRBV7-2, with 10 positions matching TRBD2. Germline V CDR1 and CDR2: SGHTA, FQGNSA. The CDR3 is 17 residues long. J gave up 7 bases and V 1 base, and 9 bases lay outside the gene matches. The DNA of the CDR3 is TGTGCCAGCAGCTTAGAGGGCATAGCGGGAGGTCACGGGGAGCTGTTTTTT. This codes for CASSLEGIAGGHGELFF.

The rearrangement joins TRBV5-1 to TRBJ1-4; possible D gene TRBD1, 5 bases. Between the trimmed V and J ends, which lost 3 bases and 8 bases, there was a span of 14 bases. Germline V gene sequence: CDR1 SGHRS, CDR2 YFSETQ. The CDR3 is 14 residues long. The CDR3 sequence: CASSWGTAEEKLFF. The CDR3 region has the DNA TGCGCCAGCAGCTGGGGGACTGCGGAAGAAAAACTGTTTTTT.

V and J are TRBV5-1 and TRBJ2-1, with 11 bases identical to TRBD2. V shed 4 bases, J shed 7 bases, and the junction held 10 bases outside the gene matches. From germline, CDR1 is SGHRS and CDR2 YFSETQ. The CDR3 totals 16 residues. The CDR3, as DNA: TGCGCCAGCAGCCCTACTGCTAGCGGGAGGTTTAATGAGCAGTTCTTC. Translating it yields CASSPTASGRFNEQFF. Together with reference TRBV5-1 and TRBJ2-1, the CDR3 gives the full variable domain: KAGVTQTPRYLIKTRGQQVTLSCSPISGHRSVSWYQQTPGQGLQFLFEYFSETQRNKGNFPGRFSGRQFSNSRSEMNVSTLELGDSALYLCASSPTASGRFNEQFFGPGTRLTVL.

This chain connects TRBV9 to TRBJ2-1; the match to TRBD1 covers 9 bases. Germline trimming cut 4 bases from V and 6 bases from J; bases unmatched to any gene: 11. The length of the CDR3 is 16 residues. The V gene's germline CDR1 is SGDLS and CDR2 YYNGEE. This CDR3 reads CASSPRSGQGANEQFF. The CDR3 DNA reads as TGTGCCAGCAGCCCCAGATCGGGACAGGGAGCCAATGAGCAGTTCTTC. The full variable domain, completed using reference TRBV9 and TRBJ2-1, is DSGVTQTPKHLITATGQRVTLRCSPRSGDLSVYWYQQSLDQGLQFLIQYYNGEERAKGNILERFSAQQFPDLHSELNLSSLELGDSALYFCASSPRSGQGANEQFFGPGTRLTVL.

The genes are TRBV7-8 and TRBJ2-7; weak D call: TRBD2 (5 bases). CDR3 length: 13 residues. Germline V gene sequence: CDR1 SGHVS, CDR2 FQNEAQ. Trimming left V 4 bases short and J 4 bases short, with 11 bases between. The CDR3 protein is CASSSPPGYEQYF. The CDR3 DNA sequence: TGTGCCAGCAGCTCCCCCCCGGGATACGAGCAGTACTTC.

The V and J genes are TRBV19 and TRBJ2-1; 10 bases line up with TRBD2. J was trimmed by 9 bases and V by 4 bases; bases with no gene match: 15. In germline, CDR1 is LNHDA, CDR2 SQIVND (reference sequence). The CDR3 has 17 residues. The CDR3 loop is CASSKTASGSGLGEQFF. The CDR3 DNA reads TGTGCCAGTAGTAAGACGGCTAGCGGGAGTGGATTGGGTGAGCAGTTCTTC.

The rearrangement joins TRBV5-4 to TRBJ2-7, with D possibly being TRBD2 (5 bases). The CDR3 is 11 amino acids. Trimming took 3 bases from V and 7 from J, leaving 8 bases between them. Germline V lookup: CDR1 SGHNT, CDR2 YYREEE (reference sequence). This chain's CDR3 is CASSSPGEQYF. The CDR3 nucleotides read TGTGCCAGCAGCTCACCGGGAGAGCAGTACTTC.

V gene TRBV18 combines with J gene TRBJ1-1; D call uncertain. The CDR3 is made up of 15 amino acids. Germline CDR1 reads KGHSH; CDR2 reads LQKENI. The V and J ends lost 0 bases and 5 bases respectively, with 13 bases between them. Here the CDR3 reads CASSPPSTTRTEAFF. Here the CDR3 DNA reads TGTGCCAGCTCACCACCTTCTACCACGAGGACTGAAGCTTTCTTT.

This chain connects TRBV11-3 to TRBJ1-5; perhaps TRBD1 as D (5 bases). The germline V gene has CDR1 SGHNT and CDR2 YENEEA. There are 14 residues in the CDR3. Trimming stripped 5 bases from V and 6 bases from J, with 14 bases between. CDR3 DNA: TGTGCCAGCAGCCTCGGGAATACAGGTCAGCCCCAGCATTTT. This gives the protein CASSLGNTGQPQHF.

The chain recombines TRBV11-3 with TRBJ2-1, with a possible D match to TRBD1 (5 bases). The V gene's germline CDR1 is SGHNT and CDR2 YENEEA. V lost 5 bases and J 9 bases, leaving 14 bases between the germline ends. The CDR3 contains 13 residues. The CDR3 nucleotides are TGTGCCAGCAGCACTACAGGATCGGTTGAGCAGTTCTTC. Its translation is CASSTTGSVEQFF.

This chain uses TRBV9 with TRBJ2-7, with 10 bases identical to TRBD1. Per the germline V gene, CDR1 is SGDLS and CDR2 is YYNGEE. Trimming at V came to 3 bases and at J to 7 bases, leaving 7 bases not matched to a gene. This CDR3 spans 14 amino acids. CDR3 coding DNA: TGTGCCAGCAGCGATAGGACAGGGGGGGATGAGCAGTACTTC. Translated: CASSDRTGGDEQYF.

This clone was recorded only once. This chain connects TRBV7-2 to TRBJ2-3, with TRBD2 matching 12 bases. There are 18 residues in the CDR3. V dropped 3 bases and J dropped 5; count of bases not matched to a gene: 12. CDR1 SGHTA and CDR2 FQGNSA come from the germline V gene. The CDR3 region has the DNA TGTGCCAGCAGCTTCACTATGGGACAACTAGCGGGAGGAGATACGCAGTATTTT. Amino acid sequence: CASSFTMGQLAGGDTQYF.

The chain combines TRBV2 with TRBJ1-6; a weak D match, TRBD1 (5 bases). V lost 2 bases, J lost 9 bases, and 14 bases lay in between. Germline V gene sequence: CDR1 SNHLY, CDR2 FYNNEI. This CDR3 is built from 15 residues. In DNA, the CDR3 is TGTGCCAGCAGTGAACGGTGGGGGTCAGGTTCACCCCTCCACTTT. It codes for CASSERWGSGSPLHF. Drawing the rest from reference TRBV2 and TRBJ1-6, the complete variable domain is EPEVTQTPSHQVTQMGQEVILRCVPISNHLYFYWYRQILGQKVEFLVSFYNNEISEKSEIFDDQFSVERPDGSNFTLKIRSTKLEDSAMYFCASSERWGSGSPLHFGNGTRLTVT.

This clone was recorded only once. The rearrangement joins TRBV4-1 to TRBJ2-6; possibly TRBD2 for D (5 bases). From germline, CDR1 is MGHRA and CDR2 YSYEKL. The CDR3 length is 16 residues. Trimming took off 0 bases at V and 2 bases at J, with 8 bases between the two ends. The DNA for the CDR3 is TGCGCCAGCAGCCAAGAGCCGAGGGCTGGGGCCAACGTCCTGACTTTC. Protein: CASSQEPRAGANVLTF.

A few counts support this clone. This chain connects TRBV29-1 to TRBJ1-2, with D uncertain. Trimming shortened V by 4 bases and J by 2 bases, and 11 bases separated the two germline ends. Germline V lookup: CDR1 SQVTM, CDR2 ANQGSEA. The CDR3 has 13 amino acids. The CDR3 sequence: CSVVFTVNYGYTF. In DNA form, the CDR3 reads TGCAGCGTTGTATTTACGGTGAACTATGGCTACACCTTC.

The gene calls are TRBV19 and TRBJ1-6; D ambiguous. CDR1 is LNHDA, CDR2 SQIVND, per germline (reference sequence). This CDR3 has 13 residues. The germline V and J ends were trimmed by 6 bases and 10 bases, with 13 bases remaining between them. As DNA, the CDR3 is TGTGCCAGTAGGGGTTCGGGCGGCTCACCCCTCCACTTT. Amino acids: CASRGSGGSPLHF.

In regard to this clone: Germline is not matched at one junction end, which may reflect a read error. The chain uses TRBV6-4 and TRBJ1-2, with D possibly TRBD1 on 5 matching bases. The CDR3 sequence is 13 residues long. Germline V gives CDR1 MRHNA, CDR2 SNTAGT. The CDR3 DNA is TGCCCCTTTGGAGGGGCCCCACCCAGAGGCTACACCTTC. Its translation is CPFGGAPPRGYTF.

This rearrangement joins TRBV11-1 to TRBJ2-1, with 11 nucleotides matching TRBD2. The CDR3 covers 15 residues. Germline V gene lookup returns CDR1 SGHAT and CDR2 FQDESV (reference sequence). V dropped 4 bases and J dropped 9; count of bases not matched to a gene: 8. The CDR3 protein is CASSSRLAGRVEQFF. The DNA for the CDR3 is TGTGCCAGCAGCTCCAGACTAGCGGGGAGGGTTGAGCAGTTCTTC.

The chain links TRBV2 to TRBJ2-7; D not certain. V lost 7 bases and J lost 1, with 11 bases in between. The CDR3 loop spans 13 amino acids. Germline values: CDR1 SNHLY, CDR2 FYNNEI. CDR3 coding DNA: TGTGCCAGCAATGGGGTGGGTTCCTACGAGCAGTACTTC. This encodes CASNGVGSYEQYF.

The V and J genes are TRBV27 and TRBJ2-3, with TRBD2 as a possible D gene (6 bases). In germline, CDR1 is MNHEY, CDR2 SMNVEV (reference sequence). The CDR3 totals 15 residues. V was trimmed by 4 bases and J by 4 bases, leaving 15 bases between them. CDR3 protein: CASSYGGLSSDTQYF. CDR3 sequence (DNA): TGTGCCAGCAGTTACGGGGGTTTGAGCTCAGATACGCAGTATTTT.

This chain links TRBV5-1 with TRBJ2-5; 9 positions agree with TRBD2. The CDR3 extends over 15 amino acids. Germline V gives CDR1 SGHRS, CDR2 YFSETQ. The V segment lost 2 bases and the J segment 4 bases; nucleotides outside the gene matches: 6. CDR3 nucleotide sequence: TGCGCCAGCAGCTTAGCGGGAGGACCATTAGAGACCCAGTACTTC. It translates to CASSLAGGPLETQYF.

Only a few counts were recorded for this clone. The chain recombines TRBV7-9 with TRBJ1-6; 9 bases match TRBD1. The germline V gene encodes CDR1 SEHNR and CDR2 FQNEAQ (reference sequence). V shed 5 bases and J 6 bases; nucleotides not matched to a gene: 11. The CDR3 consists of 17 residues. The CDR3 loop is CASSVPPGQGGNSPLHF. CDR3 DNA: TGTGCCAGCAGCGTGCCCCCGGGACAGGGTGGTAATTCACCCCTCCACTTT. The full variable domain, completed using reference TRBV7-9 and TRBJ1-6, is DTGVSQNPRHKITKRGQNVTFRCDPISEHNRLYWYRQTLGQGPEFLTYFQNEAQLEKSRLLSDRFSAERPKGSFSTLEIQRTEQGDSAMYLCASSVPPGQGGNSPLHFGNGTRLTVT.

This clone was observed a handful of times. The chain uses TRBV11-1 and TRBJ1-2, with TRBD1 identical over 8 bases. Trimming cost V 5 bases and J 3 bases; bases outside gene matches: 5. The CDR3 has 14 residues. Looked up from germline, CDR1 is SGHAT and CDR2 is FQDESV (reference sequence). CDR3 amino acids: CASSAGQGDYGYTF. The CDR3 nucleotides are TGTGCCAGCAGCGCTGGACAGGGTGACTATGGCTACACCTTC.

This chain joins TRBV5-1 and TRBJ2-7; maybe TRBD1 (5 bases). Between the trimmed V and J ends, which lost 4 bases and 3 bases, there was a span of 11 bases. Germline lookup yields CDR1 SGHRS and CDR2 YFSETQ. The CDR3 has 13 amino acids. CDR3 bases: TGCGCCAGCAGCCGGACACTGTTCTACGAGCAGTACTTC. This sequence encodes CASSRTLFYEQYF.

V usage is TRBV6-1 and J usage is TRBJ1-5, with D unclear. This CDR3 is built from 13 residues. Trimming removed 7 bases from V and 3 bases from J, with 10 bases in between. The V gene's germline CDR1 is MNHNS and CDR2 SASEGT. CDR3 in DNA: TGTGCCAGCATTGGGCAGGCCAATCAGCCCCAGCATTTT. Encoded protein: CASIGQANQPQHF.

The chain joins TRBV6-1 to TRBJ2-3; D is ambiguous. The CDR3 loop spans 13 amino acids. Deletions cut 5 bases from V and 3 bases from J, with 9 bases between. Per the germline V gene, CDR1 is MNHNS and CDR2 is SASEGT. The CDR3 region has the DNA TGTGCCAGCAGTCTCCAGCCGACAGATACGCAGTATTTT. Translating it yields CASSLQPTDTQYF.

The chain carries TRBV14 and TRBJ2-1; 9 nucleotides align to TRBD2. Germline V lookup: CDR1 SGHDN, CDR2 FVKESK. CDR3 length: 13 amino acids. The junction had 5 bases not matched to a gene; V was cut back by 2 bases and J by 12 bases. The DNA of the CDR3 is TGTGCCAGCAGCCAACTAGCGGGGCCGACGCAGTTCTTC. Amino acid sequence: CASSQLAGPTQFF.

This chain joins TRBV19 and TRBJ2-2; possibly TRBD1 or TRBD2 for D (5 bases each). V lost 6 bases, J lost 6 bases, and 17 bases lay in between. Germline-derived CDR1 and CDR2 are LNHDA and SQIVND (reference sequence). This CDR3 comprises 15 residues. The CDR3 region is CASSDGTSVAGELFF. The DNA of the CDR3 is TGTGCCAGTAGCGACGGGACGTCGGTGGCCGGGGAGCTGTTTTTT.

The chain combines TRBV23-1 with TRBJ1-1; D is possibly TRBD1 (5 bases). TRBV23-1 is filed as an ORF, its function uncertain. Trimming shortened V by 0 bases and J by 4 bases, and 18 bases separated the two germline ends. The CDR3 has 17 amino acids. Written as DNA, the CDR3 is TGCGCCAGCAGTCAATCGGGGGAAGGGTCCCTTGTCACTGAAGCTTTCTTT. Protein sequence: CASSQSGEGSLVTEAFF.